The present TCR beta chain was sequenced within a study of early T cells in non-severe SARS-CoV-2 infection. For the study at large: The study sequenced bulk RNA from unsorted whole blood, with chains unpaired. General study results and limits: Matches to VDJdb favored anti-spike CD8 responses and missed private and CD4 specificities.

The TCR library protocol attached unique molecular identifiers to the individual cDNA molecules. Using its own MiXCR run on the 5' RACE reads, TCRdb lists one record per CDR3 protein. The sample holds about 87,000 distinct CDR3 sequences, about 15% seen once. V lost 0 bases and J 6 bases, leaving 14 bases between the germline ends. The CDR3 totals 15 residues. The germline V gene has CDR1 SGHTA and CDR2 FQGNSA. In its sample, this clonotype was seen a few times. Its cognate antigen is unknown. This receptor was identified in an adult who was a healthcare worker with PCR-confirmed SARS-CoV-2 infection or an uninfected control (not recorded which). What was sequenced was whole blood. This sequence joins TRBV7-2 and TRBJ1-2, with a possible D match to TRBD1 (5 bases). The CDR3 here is CASSLAGRYTDGYTF. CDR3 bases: TGTGCCAGCAGCTTAGCGGGGCGGTATACGGATGGCTACACCTTC.